The next 20 T cell receptor beta chains were all read from a single sample in a study of T cell responses to AZD1222 COVID-19 vaccine. TCRdb's table, derived via immunoSEQ multiplex PCR, lists solely in-frame clones and lacks some. The sample includes about 110,000 clones, more than 85% of them seen just once. Specimen: peripheral blood, collected on day 0 of AZD1222 vaccination. The receptors come from an adult in good health.

The V call is TRBV14, the J call TRBJ1-1; D remains unclear. The CDR3 loop spans 13 amino acids. Germline V gives CDR1 SGHDN, CDR2 FVKESK. V shed 2 bases and J shed 5 bases, with 9 bases lying between them. CDR3 in amino acids: CASSQLIGTEAFF. CDR3 nucleotide sequence: TGTGCCAGCAGCCAACTCATAGGAACTGAAGCTTTCTTT.

The chain combines TRBV30 with TRBJ1-2; 8 bases line up with TRBD1. CDR1 and CDR2 from the germline V gene are GTSNPN and SVGIG (reference sequence). The CDR3 runs to 15 residues. V lost 3 bases to trimming and J lost 4 bases; unmatched junction nucleotides: 10. In nucleotides, the CDR3 is TGTGCCTGGAGGGGAGCAGGGGGCTTGGGCTATGGCTACACCTTC. This gives the protein CAWRGAGGLGYGYTF.

The V call is TRBV9, the J call TRBJ2-2; D gene unclear. CDR1 is SGDLS and CDR2 is YYNGEE in the germline V gene. The CDR3 sequence is 12 residues long. Trimming pared 4 bases from V and 0 bases from J, leaving 1 base between. The CDR3 here is CASSPNTGELFF. CDR3 sequence (DNA): TGTGCCAGCAGCCCGAACACCGGGGAGCTGTTTTTT.

Of note for this clone: Mismatch with germline at one junction end may stem from a read error. The V call is TRBV11-2, the J call TRBJ2-7; no clear D. Looked up from germline, CDR1 is SGHAT and CDR2 is FQNNGV. This CDR3 has 18 amino acids. The CDR3 loop reads CASSHPLSGSPLSYERYF. DNA for the CDR3: TGTGCCAGCAGCCATCCCCTGTCGGGTTCTCCACTCTCCTACGAGCGGTACTTC.

This chain connects TRBV28 to TRBJ1-1; D is unresolved. The germline gives CDR1 MDHEN, CDR2 SYDVKM. The length of the CDR3 is 11 residues. V dropped 5 bases and J dropped 5 bases, with 6 bases sitting between them. This CDR3 is CASSQGTEAFF. CDR3 sequence (DNA): TGTGCCAGCAGTCAAGGGACTGAAGCTTTCTTT.

Concerning this clone: The same CDR3 also results from other DNA sequences found in this sample. The chain couples TRBV28 to TRBJ2-7; D may match TRBD1 or TRBD2 (5 bases each). The germline V and J ends were trimmed by 4 bases and 2 bases, with 18 bases remaining between them. CDR1 is MDHEN and CDR2 is SYDVKM in the germline V gene. The CDR3 contains 16 residues. This CDR3 reads CASSSIPPGRTYEQYF. CDR3 DNA: TGTGCCAGCAGTTCTATTCCACCGGGACGAACCTACGAGCAGTACTTC. Full variable domain (outside the CDR3, taken from reference TRBV28 and TRBJ2-7): DVKVTQSSRYLVKRTGEKVFLECVQDMDHENMFWYRQDPGLGLRLIYFSYDVKMKEKGDIPEGYSVSREKKERFSLILESASTNQTSMYLCASSSIPPGRTYEQYFGPGTRLTVT.

The V gene is TRBV5-6, the J gene TRBJ1-1, with 10 bases lining up with TRBD1. Germline lookup yields CDR1 SGHDT and CDR2 YYEEEE. This CDR3 is built from 15 residues. V dropped 4 bases and J dropped 4; count of bases not matched to a gene: 7. The CDR3 protein is CASSPGTGVVTEAFF. The CDR3 bases are TGTGCCAGCAGCCCAGGGACAGGGGTGGTCACTGAAGCTTTCTTT.

This chain connects TRBV7-9 to TRBJ2-2, with TRBD2 identical over 9 bases. The V gene end was trimmed by 3 bases and the J gene end by 3 bases; junction bases not matched to a gene: 5. Germline loops: CDR1 SEHNR, CDR2 FQNEAQ (reference sequence). This CDR3 spans 16 amino acids. CDR3 sequence: CASSFMKRGDTGELFF. The CDR3 DNA follows: TGTGCCAGCAGCTTCATGAAGCGGGGGGACACCGGGGAGCTGTTTTTT.

The chain employs TRBV29-1 and TRBJ2-7; no reliable D call. Germline assignment: CDR1 SQVTM and CDR2 ANQGSEA. V was trimmed by 2 bases and J by 7 bases, leaving 12 bases between them. This CDR3 comprises 12 residues. The CDR3: CSVENKGMEQYF. The CDR3 DNA is TGCAGCGTTGAAAATAAAGGAATGGAGCAGTACTTC.

The genes are TRBV19 and TRBJ1-2; perhaps TRBD1 as D (6 bases). The germline CDR1 and CDR2 sequences are LNHDA and SQIVND (reference sequence). The V end lost 6 bases, the J end lost 5 bases, and 19 bases lay between the germline ends. CDR3 length equals 15 residues. CDR3 in DNA: TGTGCCAGTAGCCCCGGACAGCGCCCCATTTATGGCTACACCTTC. The encoded protein is CASSPGQRPIYGYTF.

The rearrangement links TRBV20-1 to TRBJ1-4; TRBD1 aligns across 10 bases. CDR3 size: 13 residues. The junction had 4 bases not matched to a gene; V was cut back by 3 bases and J by 9 bases. Germline CDR1 and CDR2: DFQATT and SNEGSKA (reference sequence). This chain's CDR3 is CSASGTGEQKLFF. CDR3 in DNA: TGCAGTGCTAGTGGGACAGGGGAACAAAAACTGTTTTTT.

This rearrangement joins TRBV4-3 to TRBJ1-3, with D tentatively TRBD1 (6 bases). V lost 5 bases and J 4 bases, leaving 12 bases between the germline ends. Germline V gene lookup returns CDR1 LGHNA and CDR2 YSLEER. The CDR3 runs to 14 residues. The CDR3 nucleotides read TGCGCCAGCAGCGGAGCAGGGGCGGGAAACACCATATATTTT. Amino acid sequence: CASSGAGAGNTIYF.

This chain connects TRBV3-1 (or the pseudogene TRBV3-2) to TRBJ2-7, with D unresolved. The germline gives CDR1 LGHDT, CDR2 YNNKEL (reference sequence). V lost 1 base, J lost 0 bases, and 7 bases lay in between. CDR3 size: 14 residues. For the CDR3, the DNA is TGTGCCAGCAGCCAAGGCTTGACCTCCTACGAGCAGTACTTC. The encoded protein is CASSQGLTSYEQYF.

This rearrangement joins TRBV2 to TRBJ2-5, with TRBD2 identical over 10 bases. The V gene end was trimmed by 5 bases and the J gene end by 3 bases; junction bases not matched to a gene: 6. The CDR3 totals 15 residues. Germline V gene data show CDR1 as SNHLY and CDR2 as FYNNEI. This CDR3 reads CASSSSGGAKETQYF. In nucleotides, the CDR3 is TGTGCCAGCAGTTCAAGCGGGGGGGCAAAAGAGACCCAGTACTTC.

J is TRBJ2-4 and V is TRBV5-1; D possibly corresponds to TRBD2 (7 bases). V was shortened by 4 bases and J by 4 bases, with 18 bases between the two germline ends. There are 16 residues in the CDR3. The germline V gene has CDR1 SGHRS and CDR2 YFSETQ. DNA of the CDR3: TGCGCCAGCAGCCGTGTCTGGGAGGGGGAAAAAAACATTCAGTACTTC. Its protein product is CASSRVWEGEKNIQYF.

The chain carries TRBV10-2 and TRBJ1-2; perhaps TRBD1 as D (6 bases). The germline gives CDR1 WSHSY, CDR2 SAAADI. The CDR3 is 18 residues long. V lost 1 base, J lost 0 bases, and 18 bases lay in between. The CDR3 DNA sequence: TGCGCCAGCAGTGAGTGGGGAACAGGGAGGCAGGCTAACTATGGCTACACCTTC. It codes for CASSEWGTGRQANYGYTF.

V usage is TRBV12-5 and J usage is TRBJ2-5; TRBD1 aligns across 10 bases. In germline, CDR1 is LGHNT, CDR2 FRNRAP. The CDR3 is 16 residues long. V gave up 7 bases and J gave up 2 bases; unmatched junction bases: 10. DNA of the CDR3: TGTGCTAGTGCGAAGACCGGACAGGGGGGACAAGAGACCCAGTACTTC. Translated, it gives CASAKTGQGGQETQYF. Filled out from reference TRBV12-5 and TRBJ2-5, the complete variable domain reads DARVTQTPRHKVTEMGQEVTMRCQPILGHNTVFWYRQTMMQGLELLAYFRNRAPLDDSGMPKDRFSAEMPDATLATLKIQPSEPRDSAVYFCASAKTGQGGQETQYFGPGTRLLVL.

The chain joins TRBV3-1 (or the pseudogene TRBV3-2) to TRBJ2-3, with D uncertain. V lost 0 bases and J 0 bases, leaving 1 base between the germline ends. Germline CDR1 and CDR2: LGHDT and YNNKEL (reference sequence). The CDR3 is 13 residues long. The CDR3 DNA follows: TGTGCCAGCAGCCAAGAAAGCACAGATACGCAGTATTTT. Translated: CASSQESTDTQYF.

This clone was seen a few times. V gene TRBV12-3 or TRBV12-4 combines with J gene TRBJ1-1, with TRBD1 as a possible D gene (6 bases). V lost 4 bases and J 5 bases, leaving 11 bases between the germline ends. The CDR3 has 13 residues. The CDR3 sequence is CASSSRGGTEAFF. As DNA, the CDR3 is TGTGCCAGCAGTTCCAGGGGAGGGACTGAAGCTTTCTTT.

The rearrangement joins TRBV7-9 to TRBJ1-5, with D possibly TRBD1 on 5 matching bases. The CDR3 totals 13 residues. Trimming took off 4 bases at V and 7 bases at J, with 11 bases between the two ends. The germline CDR1 and CDR2 sequences are SEHNR and FQNEAQ (reference sequence). In DNA form, the CDR3 reads TGTGCCAGCAGCTCGCAGGGAGAGCAGCCCCAGCATTTT. It translates to CASSSQGEQPQHF.